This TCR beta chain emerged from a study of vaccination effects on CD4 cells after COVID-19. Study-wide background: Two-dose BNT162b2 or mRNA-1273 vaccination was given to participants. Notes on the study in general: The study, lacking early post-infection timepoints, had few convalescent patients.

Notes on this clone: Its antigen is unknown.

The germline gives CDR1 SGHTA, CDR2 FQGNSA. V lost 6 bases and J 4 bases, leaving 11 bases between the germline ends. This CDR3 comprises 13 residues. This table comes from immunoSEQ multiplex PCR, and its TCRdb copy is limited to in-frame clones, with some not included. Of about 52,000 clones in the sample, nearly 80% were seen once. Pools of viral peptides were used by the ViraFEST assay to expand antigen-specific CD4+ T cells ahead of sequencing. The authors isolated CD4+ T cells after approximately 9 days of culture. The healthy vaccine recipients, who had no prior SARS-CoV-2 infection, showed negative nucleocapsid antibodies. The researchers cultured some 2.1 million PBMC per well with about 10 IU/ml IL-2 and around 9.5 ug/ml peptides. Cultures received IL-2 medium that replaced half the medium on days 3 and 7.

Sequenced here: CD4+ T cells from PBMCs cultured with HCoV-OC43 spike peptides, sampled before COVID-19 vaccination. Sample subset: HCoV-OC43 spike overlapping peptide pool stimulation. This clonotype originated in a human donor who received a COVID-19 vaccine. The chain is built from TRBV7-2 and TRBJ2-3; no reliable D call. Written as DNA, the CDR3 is TGTGCCAGCAGAAACGGGTTTGCAGATACGCAGTATTTT. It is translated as CASRNGFADTQYF.